The 15 T cell receptor beta chains reported below all come from one sample, sequenced in a study of T-cell memory formation after mild COVID-19. Via MiXCR, TCRdb re-called the 5' RACE reads, giving one row per CDR3 protein. In the table there are 250,000 to 350,000 distinct CDR3 sequences, over 11% of which are singletons. The sequencing input was PBMCs or a T cell subset sorted from them (not recorded which). Every receptor here comes from a man aged 18 to 29 who had mild COVID-19 (a few samples of this study predate the infection). Cell type and time point are not known.

Remarks on this clonotype: This may arise from a read error, as a much more abundant clone is one base away. CDR3 region: CASRQEQLLNGYTF. The CDR3 bases are TGCGCCAGCAGACAAGAACAGTTGCTAAACGGCTACACCTTC. The chain links TRBV4-3 to TRBJ1-2; D unresolved. Germline CDR1 LGHNA, CDR2 YSLEER. This CDR3 has 14 residues.

This clonotype was counted a few times. The gene calls are TRBV12-3 or TRBV12-4 and TRBJ1-6; D ambiguous. Trimming removed 6 bases at V and 10 bases at J, with 13 bases between. The CDR3 runs to 13 residues. CDR3 DNA sequence: TGTGCCAGCAGCGGCTCAATCAACTCACCCCTCCACTTT. As protein: CASSGSINSPLHF.

This clonotype was found a few times. The chain combines TRBV27 with TRBJ1-1; 10 positions match TRBD1. The germline CDR1 and CDR2 sequences are MNHEY and SMNVEV (reference sequence). V shed 2 bases and J 4 bases; nucleotides not matched to a gene: 4. CDR3 length: 15 amino acids. The CDR3 here is CASSLIGTGATEAFF. In DNA, the CDR3 is TGTGCCAGCAGTTTAATTGGGACAGGGGCCACTGAAGCTTTCTTT.

This clonotype showed up many times. This chain links TRBV7-9 with TRBJ2-5; tentatively, D is TRBD1 (5 bases). CDR3 size: 15 residues. V was trimmed by 2 bases and J by 3 bases, leaving 13 bases between them. The germline gives CDR1 SEHNR, CDR2 FQNEAQ (reference sequence). CDR3 in DNA: TGTGCCAGCAGCTTACCAGGGAACCTTAAAGAGACCCAGTACTTC. Its translation is CASSLPGNLKETQYF.

The sample holds a few counts of this clonotype. The rearrangement links TRBV20-1 to TRBJ2-1; 9 bases agree with TRBD1. Losses at the gene ends were 3 bases for V and 4 bases for J; bases not matched to a gene: 7. This CDR3 spans 15 amino acids. Germline CDR1 DFQATT, CDR2 SNEGSKA (reference sequence). CDR3 region: CSARPTGGAYNEQFF. The CDR3 coding sequence is TGCAGTGCTAGGCCCACAGGGGGCGCTTACAATGAGCAGTTCTTC.

The chain uses TRBV4-1 and TRBJ2-5, with D possibly TRBD1 on 6 matching bases. CDR1 and CDR2 from the germline V gene are MGHRA and YSYEKL. Trimming pared 4 bases from V and 5 bases from J, leaving 14 bases between. The CDR3 runs to 14 residues. CDR3: CASSLQGERETQYF. As DNA, the CDR3 is TGCGCCAGCAGCCTACAGGGCGAACGGGAGACCCAGTACTTC.

The chain employs TRBV20-1 and TRBJ1-5; D is unclear. Deletions cut 5 bases from V and 3 bases from J, with 8 bases between. The CDR3 extends over 12 amino acids. The germline V gene encodes CDR1 DFQATT and CDR2 SNEGSKA (reference sequence). The CDR3 loop is CSAPVPNQPQHF. The CDR3 DNA sequence: TGCAGTGCTCCCGTCCCCAATCAGCCCCAGCATTTT.

The chain's CDR3 is CASSWWGRETQYF. The CDR3 region has the DNA TGTGCCAGCAGCTGGTGGGGCCGAGAGACCCAGTACTTC. The chain carries TRBV7-2 and TRBJ2-5, with a possible D match to TRBD1 (5 bases). The CDR3 extends over 13 amino acids. The germline gives CDR1 SGHTA, CDR2 FQGNSA. Trimming pared 4 bases from V and 4 bases from J, leaving 10 bases between.

This clonotype was observed a few times. The rearrangement uses TRBV6-2 or TRBV6-3 and TRBJ2-6; D might be TRBD2 (6 bases). From germline, CDR1 is MNHEY and CDR2 SVGEGT. The CDR3 contains 16 residues. V was cut by 7 bases and J by 0 bases, with 13 bases left in between. The DNA of the CDR3 is TGTGCCAGCACCCCTTTGCGGGACTCTGGGGCCAACGTCCTGACTTTC. Its translation: CASTPLRDSGANVLTF.

This chain connects TRBV4-1 to TRBJ2-3; 9 nucleotides line up with TRBD2. The germline CDR1 and CDR2 sequences are MGHRA and YSYEKL. Trimming removed 1 base from V and 4 bases from J; junction bases left unmatched: 6. The CDR3 spans 16 residues. The CDR3 sequence is CASSQVASGVSDTQYF. CDR3 bases: TGCGCCAGCAGCCAAGTAGCTAGCGGGGTCTCAGATACGCAGTATTTT.

The chain carries TRBV28 and TRBJ2-5; no clear D gene. V lost 6 bases, J lost 2 bases, and 13 bases lay in between. Germline CDR1 is MDHEN and CDR2 is SYDVKM. This CDR3 spans 14 amino acids. The CDR3 protein is CASSRRARQETQYF. CDR3 in DNA: TGTGCCAGCAGCCGGAGAGCTAGGCAAGAGACCCAGTACTTC.

The J gene is TRBJ2-6, the V gene TRBV18, with D possibly called TRBD1 or TRBD2 (6 bases each). V dropped 5 bases and J dropped 2 bases, with 13 bases sitting between them. The CDR3 has 16 amino acids. Germline V gene sequence: CDR1 KGHSH, CDR2 LQKENI. The chain's CDR3 is CASSLGGTTGANVLTF. The CDR3 nucleotides read TGTGCCAGCTCATTGGGCGGGACAACTGGGGCCAACGTCCTGACTTTC.

This clonotype was observed a handful of times. This chain uses TRBV29-1 with TRBJ2-5, with D possibly being TRBD1 or TRBD2 (5 bases each). The CDR3 length is 14 residues. From germline, CDR1 is SQVTM and CDR2 ANQGSEA. The V end lost 7 bases, the J end lost 5 bases, and 20 bases lay between the germline ends. The CDR3 region has the DNA TGCAGCGGGAGGCGGCCGGGGCTTTCGGAGACCCAGTACTTC. Translating it yields CSGRRPGLSETQYF.

The V gene is TRBV12-3 or TRBV12-4, the J gene TRBJ2-1; 12 positions match TRBD2. This CDR3 is built from 13 residues. V was clipped by 7 bases and J by 10 bases; unmatched bases: 5. CDR3 protein: CASTSGGAGEQFF. The CDR3, as DNA: TGTGCCAGCACTAGCGGGGGGGCCGGAGAGCAGTTCTTC.

This clonotype was counted between two and nine times. V is TRBV9 and J is TRBJ1-1; no firm D call. The V gene's germline CDR1 is SGDLS and CDR2 YYNGEE. Trimming removed 0 bases at V and 0 bases at J, with 12 bases between. This CDR3 comprises 16 residues. The CDR3 loop reads CASSVVGRSMNTEAFF. In nucleotides, the CDR3 is TGTGCCAGCAGCGTAGTGGGTCGGAGCATGAACACTGAAGCTTTCTTT.